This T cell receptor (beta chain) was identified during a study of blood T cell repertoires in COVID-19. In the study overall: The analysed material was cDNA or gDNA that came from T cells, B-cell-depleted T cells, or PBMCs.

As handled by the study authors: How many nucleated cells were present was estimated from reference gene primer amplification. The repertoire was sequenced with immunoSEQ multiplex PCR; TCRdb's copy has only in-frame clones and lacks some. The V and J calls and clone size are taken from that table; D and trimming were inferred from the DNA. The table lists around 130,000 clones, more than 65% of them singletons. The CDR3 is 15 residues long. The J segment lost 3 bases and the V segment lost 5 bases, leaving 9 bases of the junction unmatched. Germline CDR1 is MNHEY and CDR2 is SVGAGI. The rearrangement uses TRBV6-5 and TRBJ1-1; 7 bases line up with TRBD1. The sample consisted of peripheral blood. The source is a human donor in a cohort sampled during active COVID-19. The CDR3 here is CASSLRGNGDTEAFF. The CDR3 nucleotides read TGTGCCAGCAGTCTCAGGGGGAATGGGGACACTGAAGCTTTCTTT.